Listed below are T cell receptor beta chains from one sample, sequenced in a study of blood T cell repertoires in COVID-19. The repertoire was sequenced with immunoSEQ multiplex PCR; TCRdb's copy has only in-frame clones and lacks some. The sample yields about 75,000 clones, less than 85% seen once. Sequences were obtained from peripheral blood. These receptors originate from a woman older than 75 with active or convalescent COVID-19. Each CDR3 is given with its conserved first and last residue. D genes are given only for firm matches. Clone sizes are given selectively: once, few, many, or a class where the clone is expanded.

>TRBV3-1/TRBV3-2|TRBJ2-5|-|once
TGTGCCAGCAGCCGGGAGATGACCCAGTACTTC
CASSREMTQYF
>TRBV15|TRBJ1-2|TRBD1|-
TGTGCCACCAGCGGAACCGGGACAGGGATCTATGGCTACACCTTC
CATSGTGTGIYGYTF
>TRBV7-3|TRBJ2-1|TRBD2|-
TGTGCCAGCAGCTTAACAGCGGGAGTATACAATGAGCAGTTCTTC
CASSLTAGVYNEQFF
>TRBV7-9|TRBJ2-7|TRBD2|-
TGTGCCAGCAGCCAAAGGGAGGGGAGCCACGAGCAGTACTTC
CASSQREGSHEQYF
>TRBV7-9|TRBJ2-3|-|-
TGTGCCAGCTCTCGGGGTAGCGGCACAGATACGCAGTATTTT
CASSRGSGTDTQYF
>TRBV19|TRBJ2-1|TRBD1|-
TGTGCCAGTAGTTCCCTCCCAGGACAGGGGGCCTATGAGCAGTTCTTC
CASSSLPGQGAYEQFF
>TRBV4-3|TRBJ1-2|TRBD1|-
TGCGCCAGCAGCCGAGCGGGACAGGGTGGCTATGGCTACACCTTC
CASSRAGQGGYGYTF
>TRBV19|TRBJ2-1|-|-
TGTGCCAGTAGCCCCCCAGGCTACAATGAGCAGTTCTTC
CASSPPGYNEQFF
>TRBV6-2/TRBV6-3|TRBJ2-2|-|-
TGTGCCAGCAGTTACACACTCCGGGACAAGAACACCGGGGAGCTGTTTTTT
CASSYTLRDKNTGELFF
>TRBV10-3|TRBJ2-7|TRBD1|once
TGTGCCACCCTACCCGAGACAGGGAATGTTCACGAGCAGTACTTC
CATLPETGNVHEQYF
>TRBV5-1|TRBJ2-7|-|-
TGCGCCAGCAGCTTGGGGGCGCGGGTGGACTCCTACGAGCAGTACTTC
CASSLGARVDSYEQYF
>TRBV27|TRBJ2-5|-|-
TGTGCCAGCAGGAGGCGCGGAGAGACCCAGTACTTC
CASRRRGETQYF
>TRBV4-3|TRBJ2-1|-|-
TGCGCCAGCAGCCAAGATCTCCCTAGAGACAATGAGCAGTTCTTC
CASSQDLPRDNEQFF
>TRBV27|TRBJ2-1|-|-
TGTGCCAGCAGTCCGATCCAGGGCGAGGTGGGCAATGAGCAGTTCTTC
CASSPIQGEVGNEQFF
>TRBV28|TRBJ1-1|TRBD1|-
TGTGCCAGCAGCCCCCGGGACAGCCTGAACACTGAAGCTTTCTTT
CASSPRDSLNTEAFF
>TRBV6-2/TRBV6-3|TRBJ1-4|-|-
TGTGCCAGCAGTTACGGGCCGCGCGGGGCTAATGAAAAACTGTTTTTT
CASSYGPRGANEKLFF
>TRBV5-1|TRBJ2-7|TRBD2|-
TGCGCCAGCAGCTTGGGAGCGGGGAGCTCCTACGAGCAGTACTTC
CASSLGAGSSYEQYF
>TRBV5-4|TRBJ1-2|-|-
TGTGCCAGCAGCAAAATTGACAGGTCATACGGTGGCTACACCTTC
CASSKIDRSYGGYTF
>TRBV19|TRBJ1-4|-|-
TGTGCCAGTAGTATACGTTTCAATGAAAAACTGTTTTTT
CASSIRFNEKLFF
>TRBV5-1|TRBJ1-3|-|once
TGCGCCAGCAGCCGAGACAGTTCCTCTGGAAACACCATATATTTT
CASSRDSSSGNTIYF
>TRBV28|TRBJ1-2|TRBD1|-
TGTGCCAGCCGCGGGCAGGGGGTTCATGGCTACACCTTC
CASRGQGVHGYTF
>TRBV28|TRBJ1-4|-|few
TGTGCCAGCAGACCAATCGTTTGGGTTTCGGGAAACGAAAAACTGTTTTTT
CASRPIVWVSGNEKLFF
>TRBV27|TRBJ2-7|-|many
TGTGCCGCCCGGGACAACGCCTACGAGCAGTACTTC
CAARDNAYEQYF
>TRBV6-1|TRBJ2-7|TRBD2|-
TGTGCCAGCTCGACTAGCGGTACCTACGAGCAGTACTTC
CASSTSGTYEQYF
>TRBV4-3|TRBJ2-7|-|few
TGCGCCAGCAGCCAGGAATTTAACAGGGACCTCTCCTACGAGCAGTACTTC
CASSQEFNRDLSYEQYF
>TRBV29-1|TRBJ2-2|-|-
TGCAGCGTCCAGGAGGGTCGTGGGGCCGGGGAGCTGTTTTTT
CSVQEGRGAGELFF
>TRBV4-3|TRBJ2-3|TRBD1|-
TGCGCCAGCAGCCGGGACAGGGTGCGCACAGATACGCAGTATTTT
CASSRDRVRTDTQYF
>TRBV3-1/TRBV3-2|TRBJ1-3|TRBD1|-
TGTGCCAGCAGCCAAGGACAGGGGTTCTCTGGAAACACCATATATTTT
CASSQGQGFSGNTIYF
>TRBV6-5|TRBJ1-1|-|-
TGTGCCAGCAATAGACAGACAGGGAACACTGAAGCTTTCTTT
CASNRQTGNTEAFF
>TRBV3-1/TRBV3-2|TRBJ2-7|TRBD1|-
TGTGCCAGCAGCCAAGATAGGGGGCTTTACTACGAGCAGTACTTC
CASSQDRGLYYEQYF
>TRBV24-1|TRBJ2-1|TRBD2|many
TGTGCCACCAGATTAGGGTCGGGGGGGGCCGGGAATGAGCAGTTCTTC
CATRLGSGGAGNEQFF
>TRBV12-3/TRBV12-4|TRBJ1-2|-|-
TGTGCCAGCAGTAATCCCGGTTTTGCCTACACCTTC
CASSNPGFAYTF
>TRBV19|TRBJ2-1|TRBD2|-
TGTGCCAGTAGTATTGGGACCGGGACTAGCGGGGGGGCGTACAATGAGCAGTTCTTC
CASSIGTGTSGGAYNEQFF
>TRBV10-3|TRBJ2-1|TRBD2|-
TGTGCCATCAGTGGAACACTAGCGGGGGGTTCCTACAATGAGCAGTTCTTC
CAISGTLAGGSYNEQFF
>TRBV27|TRBJ2-7|TRBD2|-
TGTGCCAGCAGGCGGACTAGCGGGACCCACGGATCCTACGAGCAGTACTTC
CASRRTSGTHGSYEQYF
>TRBV6-1|TRBJ2-1|TRBD2|once
TGTGCCAGCAGCCTCCTAGCGGGGGGTAACAATGAGCAGTTCTTC
CASSLLAGGNNEQFF
>TRBV4-3|TRBJ2-7|-|-
TGCGCCAGCAGCCATGCCACGGGGAGGTACGAGCAGTACTTC
CASSHATGRYEQYF
>TRBV30|TRBJ2-2|TRBD1|-
TGTGCCTGGAGTTATAGACAGGGCATCACCGGGGAGCTGTTTTTT
CAWSYRQGITGELFF
>TRBV5-6|TRBJ2-7|-|once
TGTGCCAGCAGCTTGGGGGCAGCATCCTACGAGCAGTACTTC
CASSLGAASYEQYF
>TRBV6-1|TRBJ1-1|TRBD1|-
TGTGCCAGCAGTGAATTTGGGGGCAGGGGGCGAACTGAAGCTTTCTTT
CASSEFGGRGRTEAFF
>TRBV5-6|TRBJ1-5|-|-
TGTGCCAGCAGCCGGGGGGTTGGGGCGAGTCAGCCCCAGCATTTT
CASSRGVGASQPQHF
>TRBV19|TRBJ1-3|-|-
TGTGCCAGTAGTCCCGGGGGGCACTCTGGAAACACCATATATTTT
CASSPGGHSGNTIYF
>TRBV18|TRBJ1-5|TRBD1|-
TGTGCCAGCTCACCGACAGGGGGCGCGTTATCGGGGAATCAGCCCCAGCATTTT
CASSPTGGALSGNQPQHF
>TRBV9|TRBJ2-1|TRBD2|once
TGTGCCAGCAGCGTAGGGACTAGCGGGAGTGGTGAGCAGTTCTTC
CASSVGTSGSGEQFF
>TRBV18|TRBJ2-4|-|-
TGTGCCAGCTCACCATTGAGCGGGTACGCCAAAAACATTCAGTACTTC
CASSPLSGYAKNIQYF
>TRBV29-1|TRBJ1-2|TRBD1|-
TGCAGCGTGGGGACGGACAGGGTGGATGGCTACACCTTC
CSVGTDRVDGYTF
>TRBV4-3|TRBJ1-1|TRBD1|-
TGCGCCAGCAGCCAAGAGAGAGCGGGACAGGGGATGAACACTGAAGCTTTCTTT
CASSQERAGQGMNTEAFF
>TRBV18|TRBJ2-7|TRBD2|-
TGTGCCAGCTCACCGGGACTAGCGGGAAATTCCGAGCAGTACTTC
CASSPGLAGNSEQYF
>TRBV18|TRBJ2-7|TRBD1|-
TGTGCCAGCTCACAACCGGGACAGGGGACCTACGAGCAGTACTTC
CASSQPGQGTYEQYF
>TRBV11-2|TRBJ1-2|-|-
TGTGCCAGCAGCTTAGACATAGACTATGGCTACACCTTC
CASSLDIDYGYTF
>TRBV7-6|TRBJ1-5|-|-
TGTGCCAGCAGCTCAGAGAGGAATCAGCCCCAGCATTTT
CASSSERNQPQHF
>TRBV30|TRBJ2-3|-|-
TGTGCCTGGAGGCTACAGGGCCGCACAGATACGCAGTATTTT
CAWRLQGRTDTQYF
>TRBV28|TRBJ2-5|TRBD2|-
TGTGCCAGCAGTTTAGATTCCGCGGCTAGCGGGATGGAGACCCAGTACTTC
CASSLDSAASGMETQYF
>TRBV7-2|TRBJ2-1|TRBD2|-
TGTGCCAGCAGCCTAATGGGACTAACAAATGAGCAGTTCTTC
CASSLMGLTNEQFF
>TRBV4-1|TRBJ2-5|-|-
TGCGCCAGCAGCCAAGCAGGGTTTTTAGAGACCCAGTACTTC
CASSQAGFLETQYF